This note documents a single T cell receptor (beta chain) sequence. As yet, its antigen is unknown. Deep-level running was used for the assay. Using immunoSEQ multiplex PCR, the repertoire was profiled, and TCRdb retains in-frame clones only, with some absent. Here the sample spans around 2.5 million clones, roughly 93% being singletons. Nashville, Tennessee was home to all donors, each a Caucasian adult. This sample is drawn from a study of shared clonotypes between healthy human individuals. Findings and limits, study-wide: All-four-donor shared clonotypes had higher generation probabilities than non-shared clonotypes did. Expectations were that clonotype sharing among donors would be affected by sequencing depth.

The specimen sequenced was naive CD4+ T cells from PBMCs. Subset meaning: CD45RA+ positively selected. This receptor was taken from a young man in good health. Some clones in this sample may be carry-over from other donors' samples.

This chain's CDR3 is CASSLNSGSTNEQYF. CDR3 DNA: TGCGCCAGCAGCTTGAACAGCGGGAGTACCAACGAGCAGTACTTC. The chain recombines TRBV5-1 with TRBJ2-7; TRBD2 agrees at 8 bases. After removal of 1 base from V and 5 bases from J, the junction contained 8 bases not matched to a gene. Germline loops: CDR1 SGHRS, CDR2 YFSETQ. The CDR3 totals 15 residues.